These T cell receptor beta chains were read from a single sample in a study of cytomegalovirus exposure and HLA in healthy donors. Using immunoSEQ multiplex PCR, the repertoire was profiled, and TCRdb retains in-frame clones only, with some absent. Among 250,000 to 350,000 clones, 80% to 90% were seen once, and the ten largest hold roughly 4%. Sample: PBMCs. The source is a man between 40 and 49 years old in good health and CMV-seropositive. The CDR3 runs from the conserved cysteine through the conserved F or W.

TRBV2	CASRRTTGFGYTF
TRBV5-4	CASSWDRGKAEAFF
TRBV27	CASSSLAGGYNEQFF
TRBV5-1	CASTGGLQYF
TRBV10-3	CAISDSDRDETQYF
TRBV7-9	CASSQTGNQPQHF
TRBV5-1	CASSLGQGLGETQYF
TRBV29-1	CSVGRGGVYNEQFF
TRBV5-1	CASSEGASYGYTF
TRBV5-1	CASSLAPGQETQYF
TRBV30	CAWSIAAAGPGELFF
TRBV6-1	CASRDSGREQYF
TRBV19	CASREGMLNTGELFF
TRBV19	CASSRPGQGSIEAFF
TRBV14	CASSPLGLAGGRNEQFF
TRBV9	CASSSFGRASDTQYF
TRBV27	CASSLTGTYEQYF
TRBV4-1	CASSQEESLDTSYEQYF
TRBV6-1	CASSEGTAVNYGYTF
TRBV14	CASSQVGQGSEQFF
TRBV28	CASSSDSGTYYEQYF
TRBV6-6	CASRLPGTGGIGQYF
TRBV2	CASGTSGRRSVTGELFF
TRBV30	CAWSFNYEQYF
TRBV5-6	CASSVREGEQFF
TRBV13	CASSKPPGLAEKDTQYF
TRBV14	CASSQVAGPGGKLFF
TRBV10-3	CAISGTGSSGNTIYF
TRBV5-1	CASSLDRGSTGETQYF
TRBV29-1	CSGRDTGAKNIQYF
TRBV27	CASSLLQGNEKLFF
TRBV28	CASSLESRGSDQPQHF
TRBV5-1	CASSALPIIDRDEQYF
TRBV28	CASRSDRESTYEQYF
TRBV27	CATQNRNTEAFF
TRBV9	CASSVDQGREDEKLFF
TRBV11-2	CASSLQGQDIQYF
TRBV11-2	CASSVRDSYVGSNQPQHF
TRBV5-1	CASSLLAGGPTEQFF
TRBV7-8	CASSLDSRRQPQHF
TRBV28	CASSLAGPAQETQYF
TRBV11-2	CASTGTSGSGEQYF
TRBV5-1	CASSGGQFSYEQYF
TRBV9	CASSVVPTGDGYTF
TRBV28	CASSSFGTSRYNEQFF
TRBV28	CASSFSGGRHQPQHF
TRBV28	CASSLRGQVESSTDTQYF
TRBV7-8	CASSLGLVNSGNTIYF
TRBV14	CASSKRRPSGTYEQYF
TRBV10-3	CAISLGLAGGPYNEQFF
TRBV29-1	CSARGNSYEQYF